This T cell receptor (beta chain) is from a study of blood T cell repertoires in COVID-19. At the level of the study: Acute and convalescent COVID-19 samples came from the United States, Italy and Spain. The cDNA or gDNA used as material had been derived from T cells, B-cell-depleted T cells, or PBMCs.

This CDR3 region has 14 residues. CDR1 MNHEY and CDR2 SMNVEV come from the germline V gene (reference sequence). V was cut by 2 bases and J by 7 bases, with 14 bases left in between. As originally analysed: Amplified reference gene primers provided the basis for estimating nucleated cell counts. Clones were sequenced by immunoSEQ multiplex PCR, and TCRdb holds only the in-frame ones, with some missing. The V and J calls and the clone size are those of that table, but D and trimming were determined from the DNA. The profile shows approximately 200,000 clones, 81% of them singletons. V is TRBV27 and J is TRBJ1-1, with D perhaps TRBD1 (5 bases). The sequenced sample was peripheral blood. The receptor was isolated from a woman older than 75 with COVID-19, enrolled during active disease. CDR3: CASSLGRGMDEAFF. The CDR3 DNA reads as TGTGCCAGCAGTTTAGGGCGGGGGATGGATGAAGCTTTCTTT.